One TCR beta chain is described in this entry. The data stem from a study of shared clonotypes between healthy human individuals. The junction had 7 bases not matched to a gene; V was cut back by 0 bases and J by 6 bases. The germline V gene has CDR1 PRHDT and CDR2 FYEKMQ (reference sequence). The CDR3 consists of 16 residues. Clones were sequenced by immunoSEQ multiplex PCR, and TCRdb holds only the in-frame ones, with some missing. The data hold under 1,900,000 clones, with approximately 98.5% observed a single time. The sequenced sample was naive CD4+ T cells sorted from blood. Subset described: CD45RA+ positively selected. The chain links TRBV13 to TRBJ1-4; 7 nucleotides match TRBD1. The clonotype comes from a man aged 25 to 45 in good health. CDR3 nucleotides: TGTGCCAGCAGCTTAGGCTTTGACAGGGCTTATGAAAAACTGTTTTTT. It is translated as CASSLGFDRAYEKLFF.